Following are 5 T cell receptor beta chains from one sample sequenced in a study of blood T cells in healthy people across ages. For the second PCR, which ran for 7 to 11 cycles, a sample-barcoded 5' primer and a J-beta primer mix were used. TCRdb passed the 5' RACE reads through MiXCR, listing each CDR3 protein once. The repertoire includes 750,000 to 950,000 distinct CDR3 sequences, about 48% of them detected once, and approximately 41% sits in the top ten. Sequenced: blood. The receptors stem from an elderly man in good health.

This clonotype was recorded a few times. The chain carries TRBV24-1 and TRBJ2-3; 7 positions match TRBD2. The CDR3 runs 16 residues. V gave up 3 bases and J gave up 3 bases; unmatched junction bases: 8. Per the germline V gene, CDR1 is KGHDR and CDR2 is SFDVKD. As DNA, the CDR3 is TGTGCCACCAGTGATCCAGGGAGGGTGATGACAGATACGCAGTATTTT. This codes for CATSDPGRVMTDTQYF.

This rearrangement joins TRBV7-2 to TRBJ2-3; D remains ambiguous. V lost 2 bases, J lost 2 bases, and 11 bases lay in between. The CDR3 is made up of 15 amino acids. CDR1 is SGHTA and CDR2 is FQGNSA in the germline V gene. This CDR3 is CASSLFDTYTDTQYF. The CDR3 DNA sequence: TGTGCCAGCAGCTTATTCGACACCTACACAGATACGCAGTATTTT.

To note about this clonotype: A much larger clone differs from this one at a single base, so this may be a read error. The chain couples TRBV7-9 to TRBJ2-3; D is uncertain. CDR3 length equals 14 residues. Germline values: CDR1 SEHNR, CDR2 FQNEAQ (reference sequence). CDR3 amino acids: CANSLGEPHRYAYF. The CDR3 DNA sequence: TGTGCCAACAGCTTAGGCGAGCCGCACAGATACGCGTATTTT. The whole variable domain, filled in from reference TRBV7-9 and TRBJ2-3, reads DTGVSQNPRHKITKRGQNVTFRCDPISEHNRLYWYRQTLGQGPEFLTYFQNEAQLEKSRLLSDRFSAERPKGSFSTLEIQRTEQGDSAMYLCANSLGEPHRYAYFGPGTRLTVL.

The chain carries TRBV20-1 and TRBJ2-1; TRBD1 matches at 7 bases. The CDR3 is 16 residues long. Germline CDR1 is DFQATT and CDR2 is SNEGSKA (reference sequence). V was clipped by 0 bases and J by 4 bases; unmatched bases: 9. The CDR3 sequence is CSARDLGRGSYNEQFF. For the CDR3, the DNA is TGCAGTGCTAGAGATCTCGGCAGGGGGTCATACAATGAGCAGTTCTTC.

This clonotype was recorded a few times. This chain connects TRBV5-1 to TRBJ2-1; 7 nucleotides match TRBD2. CDR1 SGHRS and CDR2 YFSETQ come from the germline V gene. The ends lost 4 bases at V and 2 bases at J; junction bases unmatched: 6. The CDR3 spans 15 residues. The CDR3 here is CASSPGLDAYNEQFF. DNA of the CDR3: TGCGCCAGCAGCCCCGGACTAGACGCCTACAATGAGCAGTTCTTC.